The 11 T cell receptor beta chains given below trace back to one sample, sequenced in a study of blood T cell repertoires in COVID-19. TCRdb keeps only in-frame clones here, not all; method: immunoSEQ multiplex PCR. The table shows tens of thousands of clones, with approximately 86% occurring only once. The sequenced material came from peripheral blood. These TCRs come from a woman older than 75 with acute or convalescent COVID-19.

V is TRBV5-1 and J is TRBJ2-7; a possible D gene is TRBD1 (6 bases). Per the germline V gene, CDR1 is SGHRS and CDR2 is YFSETQ. The germline V and J ends were trimmed by 4 bases and 0 bases, with 11 bases remaining between them. The CDR3 consists of 14 residues. DNA of the CDR3: TGCGCCAGCAGCACCGGGACACCCTCCTACGAGCAGTACTTC. Its protein product is CASSTGTPSYEQYF. Full variable domain (remainder filled in from reference TRBV5-1 and TRBJ2-7): KAGVTQTPRYLIKTRGQQVTLSCSPISGHRSVSWYQQTPGQGLQFLFEYFSETQRNKGNFPGRFSGRQFSNSRSEMNVSTLELGDSALYLCASSTGTPSYEQYFGPGTRLTVT.

The gene calls are TRBV11-1 and TRBJ1-1, with 8 nucleotides matching TRBD1. The germline V gene has CDR1 SGHAT and CDR2 FQDESV (reference sequence). J was trimmed by 3 bases and V by 3 bases; bases with no gene match: 3. The CDR3 is 14 residues long. The CDR3 loop reads CASSFNRGDTEAFF. In nucleotides, the CDR3 is TGTGCCAGCAGCTTCAACAGGGGGGACACTGAAGCTTTCTTT.

The rearrangement joins TRBV28 to TRBJ2-2, with 14 bases matching TRBD2. V was clipped by 3 bases and J by 7 bases; unmatched bases: 4. Germline CDR1 MDHEN, CDR2 SYDVKM. CDR3 length: 16 residues. The CDR3 bases are TGTGCCAGCAGTTTGACTAGCGGGAGGGCTTACGGGGAGCTGTTTTTT. Translating it yields CASSLTSGRAYGELFF. The full variable domain, completed using reference TRBV28 and TRBJ2-2, is DVKVTQSSRYLVKRTGEKVFLECVQDMDHENMFWYRQDPGLGLRLIYFSYDVKMKEKGDIPEGYSVSREKKERFSLILESASTNQTSMYLCASSLTSGRAYGELFFGEGSRLTVL.

The J gene is TRBJ1-2, the V gene TRBV7-2; D gene ambiguous. In germline, CDR1 is SGHTA, CDR2 FQGNSA. This CDR3 is built from 15 residues. The V end was cut by 0 bases, the J end by 5 bases, with 13 bases between. CDR3 nucleotides: TGTGCCAGCAGCTTAGCGTTTGCCCTGCAGTATGGCTACACCTTC. This codes for CASSLAFALQYGYTF.

The V gene is TRBV6-5, the J gene TRBJ1-1, with TRBD1 as a possible D gene (5 bases). In germline, CDR1 is MNHEY, CDR2 SVGAGI. This CDR3 region has 15 residues. The ends were cut back, 2 bases at V and 5 bases at J, with 15 bases in the middle. CDR3: CASSYGVQAVTEAFF. The CDR3 nucleotides read TGTGCCAGCAGTTACGGAGTACAGGCCGTTACTGAAGCTTTCTTT.

The chain combines TRBV5-1 with TRBJ2-5; 8 nucleotides line up with TRBD1. The CDR3 runs 15 residues. Germline CDR1 and CDR2: SGHRS and YFSETQ. The J segment lost 5 bases and the V segment lost 2 bases, leaving 8 bases of the junction unmatched. The CDR3 loop is CASSFGQGAGETQYF. CDR3 sequence (DNA): TGCGCCAGCAGCTTCGGGCAGGGGGCGGGGGAGACCCAGTACTTC.

This rearrangement joins TRBV5-6 to TRBJ2-3, with 9 nucleotides matching TRBD1. Germline V gives CDR1 SGHDT, CDR2 YYEEEE. V shed 3 bases and J 0 bases; nucleotides not matched to a gene: 5. The CDR3 sequence is 16 residues long. The DNA of the CDR3 is TGTGCCAGCAGCTCATCAGGGACAGGGAGCACAGATACGCAGTATTTT. It translates to CASSSSGTGSTDTQYF.

The chain employs TRBV30 and TRBJ2-5; D may be TRBD1 (6 bases). This CDR3 contains 13 residues. The V and J ends lost 2 bases and 8 bases respectively, with 15 bases between them. Per germline, CDR1 GTSNPN and CDR2 SVGIG (reference sequence). The CDR3 DNA is TGTGCCTGGAGTTTTTATAGGGGGAGCACCCAGTACTTC. Encoded protein: CAWSFYRGSTQYF.

The rearrangement joins TRBV24-1 to TRBJ2-5; 10 bases map to TRBD1. This CDR3 contains 15 residues. Germline CDR1 KGHDR, CDR2 SFDVKD. The trim removed 4 bases at V and 3 bases at J, leaving 4 bases unmatched. This CDR3 reads CATSDPGQGEETQYF. In DNA, the CDR3 is TGTGCCACCAGTGACCCCGGACAGGGGGAAGAGACCCAGTACTTC.

The chain recombines TRBV20-1 with TRBJ2-3, with TRBD2 matching 14 bases. Germline values: CDR1 DFQATT, CDR2 SNEGSKA (reference sequence). The CDR3 has 16 residues. J gave up 4 bases and V 3 bases, and 6 bases lay outside the gene matches. Here the CDR3 DNA reads TGCAGTGCTAGTCTGAGACTAGCGGGAGGGGCAGATACGCAGTATTTT. This codes for CSASLRLAGGADTQYF.

The chain joins TRBV11-2 to TRBJ2-7; D is possibly TRBD2 (6 bases). This CDR3 is 11 amino acids long. Germline CDR1 reads SGHAT; CDR2 reads FQNNGV. V was trimmed by 5 bases and J by 10 bases, leaving 12 bases between them. The CDR3 DNA reads as TGTGCCAGCAGCCTCGGGAGACACCAGTACTTC. The encoded protein is CASSLGRHQYF.